These 14 T cell receptor beta chains originate from one sample sequenced in a study of graft-versus-host responses after intestinal transplantation. TCRdb's table, derived via immunoSEQ multiplex PCR, lists solely in-frame clones and lacks some. The sample records some 39,000 clones, over 85% being singletons. The sample consisted of PBMCs, taken 267 days after transplant. These receptors were collected from a human patient who received an intestinal transplant, so some T cells may come from the graft donor.

The chain recombines TRBV10-1 with TRBJ2-7, with D possibly TRBD2 on 6 matching bases. V lost 3 bases and J lost 0, with 18 bases in between. In germline, CDR1 is WNHNN, CDR2 SYGVQD (reference sequence). The CDR3 sequence is 17 residues long. The CDR3 loop is CASSDYWAGINSYEQYF. The CDR3 bases are TGCGCCAGCAGTGATTATTGGGCGGGGATTAACTCCTACGAGCAGTACTTC.

The J gene is TRBJ1-1, the V gene TRBV19; the match to TRBD1 covers 10 bases. Trimming took 6 bases from V and 1 from J; bases not matched to a gene: 2. The CDR3 totals 14 residues. Germline V CDR1 and CDR2: LNHDA, SQIVND (reference sequence). The CDR3 is CASRDRGWNTEAFF. The CDR3 region has the DNA TGTGCCAGTAGGGACAGGGGGTGGAACACTGAAGCTTTCTTT.

This rearrangement joins TRBV29-1 to TRBJ2-1, with D perhaps matching TRBD2 (6 bases). This CDR3 region has 13 residues. CDR1 and CDR2 from the germline V gene are SQVTM and ANQGSEA. Trimming shortened V by 4 bases and J by 1 base, and 8 bases separated the two germline ends. CDR3 sequence (DNA): TGCAGCGTTGTTGGGGGGTCCTACAATGAGCAGTTCTTC. Its translation: CSVVGGSYNEQFF.

About this clone: One junction end does not reproduce the germline sequence, and a read error may be involved. The chain is built from TRBV9 and TRBJ1-4; 7 positions match TRBD1. The CDR3 sequence is 17 residues long. Germline CDR1 reads SGDLS; CDR2 reads YYNGEE. CDR3 residues: CASSPTLGQVLNENLFF. The CDR3 nucleotides read TGTGCCAGCAGCCCAACCCTCGGACAGGTGCTGAATGAAAACCTGTTTTTT. The full variable domain, in which reference TRBV9 and TRBJ1-4 provide the parts outside the CDR3, is DSGVTQTPKHLITATGQRVTLRCSPRSGDLSVYWYQQSLDQGLQFLIQYYNGEERAKGNILERFSAQQFPDLHSELNLSSLELGDSALYFCASSPTLGQVLNENLFFGSGTQLSVL.

The rearrangement joins TRBV4-1 to TRBJ2-3; TRBD2 matches 10 bases. V gave up 4 bases and J gave up 1 base; unmatched junction bases: 5. The CDR3 contains 16 residues. Germline assignment: CDR1 MGHRA and CDR2 YSYEKL. The CDR3 DNA is TGCGCCAGCAGCCCCACAGCGGGGGGGGGCACAGATACGCAGTATTTT. It is translated as CASSPTAGGGTDTQYF.

This clone was seen more than once but under ten times. The J gene is TRBJ2-7, the V gene TRBV7-9; maybe TRBD1 (6 bases). CDR1 is SEHNR, CDR2 FQNEAQ, per germline (reference sequence). V was trimmed by 5 bases and J by 2 bases, leaving 13 bases between them. The CDR3 extends over 14 amino acids. CDR3 protein: CASSRRTAAYEQYF. CDR3 nucleotides: TGTGCCAGCAGCCGCCGGACAGCCGCCTACGAGCAGTACTTC.

CDR3 amino acids: CASSHRSGTTPREQYF. CDR3 bases: TGTGCCAGCAGCCACCGTTCTGGGACTACGCCTAGGGAGCAGTACTTC. This chain joins TRBV13 and TRBJ2-7; TRBD2 matches 7 bases. Germline values: CDR1 PRHDT, CDR2 FYEKMQ (reference sequence). The length of the CDR3 is 16 residues. The trim removed 5 bases at V and 7 bases at J, leaving 17 bases unmatched.

CDR3 DNA sequence: TGCGCCAGCAGCTTGATAGCTAGCACAGATACGCAGTATTTT. Amino acids: CASSLIASTDTQYF. The chain has TRBV5-1 and TRBJ2-3; D is ambiguous. This CDR3 spans 14 amino acids. Between the trimmed V and J ends, which lost 1 base and 0 bases, there was a span of 6 bases. Germline CDR1 is SGHRS and CDR2 is YFSETQ.

V gene TRBV4-3 combines with J gene TRBJ2-3; weak D call: TRBD1 (6 bases). The CDR3 totals 15 residues. Deletions cut 3 bases from V and 2 bases from J, with 12 bases between. Germline CDR1 reads LGHNA; CDR2 reads YSLEER. In nucleotides, the CDR3 is TGCGCCAGCAGCCACCGAGACAGGACCACAGATACGCAGTATTTT. This encodes CASSHRDRTTDTQYF.

The rearrangement links TRBV5-4 to TRBJ1-5; 7 bases align to TRBD1. Germline trimming cut 4 bases from V and 5 bases from J; bases unmatched to any gene: 6. Germline V gives CDR1 SGHNT, CDR2 YYREEE (reference sequence). CDR3 length: 14 amino acids. Written as DNA, the CDR3 is TGTGCCAGCAGCCAAGGGGGCGCTTATCAGCCCCAGCATTTT. It translates to CASSQGGAYQPQHF.

The chain recombines TRBV6-5 with TRBJ1-6; D not resolved. Per germline, CDR1 MNHEY and CDR2 SVGAGI. The CDR3 sequence is 13 residues long. The V end lost 8 bases, the J end lost 8 bases, and 13 bases lay between the germline ends. Written as DNA, the CDR3 is TGTGCCAGCGGGATATGGGCTGATTCACCCCTCCACTTT. Protein product: CASGIWADSPLHF.

The chain combines TRBV6-5 with TRBJ1-1, with TRBD1 as a possible D gene (5 bases). CDR1 MNHEY and CDR2 SVGAGI come from the germline V gene. The length of the CDR3 is 14 residues. The V and J ends lost 5 bases and 0 bases respectively, with 10 bases between them. The chain's CDR3 is CASSVEGMNTEAFF. CDR3 coding DNA: TGTGCCAGCAGTGTGGAGGGGATGAACACTGAAGCTTTCTTT.

This sequence joins TRBV4-1 and TRBJ2-5, with D unclear. Deletions cut 5 bases from V and 5 bases from J, with 12 bases between. This CDR3 is built from 13 residues. Per the germline V gene, CDR1 is MGHRA and CDR2 is YSYEKL. The CDR3 coding sequence is TGCGCCAGCAGCAGGTTAGCAGGCGAGACCCAGTACTTC. Amino acid sequence: CASSRLAGETQYF.

V and J are TRBV2 and TRBJ2-5; D gene ambiguous. The germline gives CDR1 SNHLY, CDR2 FYNNEI. Trimming pared 5 bases from V and 2 bases from J, leaving 3 bases between. The CDR3 contains 11 residues. The CDR3 loop is CASSWQETQYF. CDR3 in DNA: TGTGCCAGCAGTTGGCAAGAGACCCAGTACTTC.